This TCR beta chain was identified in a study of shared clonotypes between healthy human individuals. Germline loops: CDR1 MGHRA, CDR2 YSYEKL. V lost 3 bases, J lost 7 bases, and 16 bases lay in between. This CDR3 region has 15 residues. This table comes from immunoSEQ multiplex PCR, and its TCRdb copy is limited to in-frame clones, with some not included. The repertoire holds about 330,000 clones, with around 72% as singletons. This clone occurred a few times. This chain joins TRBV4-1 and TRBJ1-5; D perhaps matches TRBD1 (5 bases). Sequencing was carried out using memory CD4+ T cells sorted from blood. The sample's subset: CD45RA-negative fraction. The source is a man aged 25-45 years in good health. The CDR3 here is CASSHPGARGQPQHF. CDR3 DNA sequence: TGCGCCAGCAGCCACCCCGGGGCCCGGGGACAGCCCCAGCATTTT.